The clone carrying this T cell receptor beta chain occurred once. The data stem from a study of blood T cell repertoires in COVID-19. Study-wide context: The United States, Italy and Spain were the sources of the acute and convalescent COVID-19 samples.

The CDR3 contains 14 residues. Trimming removed 5 bases from V and 1 base from J; junction bases left unmatched: 2. Germline V gene lookup returns CDR1 MDHEN and CDR2 SYDVKM. Recruited during active infection, patients (from Seattle) were subsequently followed longitudinally. The table came from immunoSEQ multiplex PCR; TCRdb's copy has only in-frame clones and leaves some out. The data contain about 250,000 clones, about 86% of them singletons. Input material: peripheral blood. J is TRBJ1-5 and V is TRBV28; 7 nucleotides agree with TRBD1. This receptor was taken from a person between 65 and 79 years old with COVID-19, enrolled during active disease. CDR3 bases: TGTGCCAGCAGTAACAGGGGAAGCAATCAGCCCCAGCATTTT. Its protein product is CASSNRGSNQPQHF.